This T cell receptor (beta chain) was sequenced for a study of vaccination and CD4 T cells after COVID-19. This sample's treatment: roughly 11-day PBMC culture with coronavirus spike peptide pools or control peptides (ViraFEST assay). Before TCRs were sequenced, ViraFEST expanded antigen-specific T cells with peptide pools. Sequencing of cultured CD4+ T cell DNA used the Oncomine TCR Beta short-read assay. TCRdb reprocessed the PCR reads with MiXCR, giving one entry per CDR3 protein. The sample contains under 20,000 distinct CDR3 sequences, around half of which appear only once. Remarks on this clonotype: What it binds is not known.

The CDR3 covers 14 residues. V shed 0 bases, J shed 9 bases, and the junction held 7 bases outside the gene matches. Germline V lookup: CDR1 DFQATT, CDR2 SNEGSKA (reference sequence). The J gene is TRBJ2-3, the V gene TRBV20-1, with 9 bases fitting TRBD2. This TCR came from a human donor who had recovered from COVID-19. The starting material was CD4+ T cells from blood, cultured in vitro, obtained before SARS-CoV-2 vaccination. This CDR3 reads CSARDFAGGSTQYF. The CDR3 region has the DNA TGCAGTGCTAGAGATTTTGCGGGAGGGTCAACGCAGTATTTT.